These 14 T cell receptor beta chains came from one sample sequenced in a study of cytomegalovirus exposure and HLA in healthy donors. Vbeta (60) and Jbeta (13) primers were used in the PCR. Measured with immunoSEQ multiplex PCR; TCRdb has only the in-frame clones, and not every one. The sample includes about 140,000 clones, around 79% seen only once; the top ten take 1.7%. Sequencing used PBMCs. The origin of the receptors is a woman aged 30 to 39 in good health and CMV-seronegative.

The chain couples TRBV6-5 to TRBJ1-5; no definite D call. The germline CDR1 and CDR2 sequences are MNHEY and SVGAGI. The CDR3 totals 13 residues. Trimming took 5 bases from V and 4 from J, leaving 9 bases between them. DNA of the CDR3: TGTGCCAGCAGTGCGGCCAATAATCAGCCCCAGCATTTT. Its translation is CASSAANNQPQHF.

V gene TRBV6-5 combines with J gene TRBJ1-3; a possible D gene is TRBD1 (5 bases). V shed 6 bases and J shed 0 bases, with 9 bases lying between them. The CDR3 consists of 14 residues. In germline, CDR1 is MNHEY, CDR2 SVGAGI. The CDR3 DNA follows: TGTGCCAGCAGCCGGGGACTCTCTGGAAACACCATATATTTT. Residues: CASSRGLSGNTIYF.

V is TRBV27 and J is TRBJ1-1; D possibly corresponds to TRBD1 (6 bases). This CDR3 has 11 amino acids. Germline assignment: CDR1 MNHEY and CDR2 SMNVEV (reference sequence). Trimming shortened V by 8 bases and J by 8 bases, and 12 bases separated the two germline ends. For the CDR3, the DNA is TGTGCCAGCGGACCCGGGACAGAAGCTTTCTTT. It encodes CASGPGTEAFF.

In nucleotides, the CDR3 is TGCGCCAGCAGCTTGGCCCTAGCTGATGAGCAGTTCTTC. It translates to CASSLALADEQFF. V usage is TRBV5-1 and J usage is TRBJ2-1; possible D gene TRBD2, 5 bases. Trimming cost V 0 bases and J 8 bases, with 9 bases left between them. The CDR3 consists of 13 residues. CDR1 and CDR2 (germline): SGHRS, YFSETQ. The full variable domain, rest sourced from reference TRBV5-1 and TRBJ2-1, is KAGVTQTPRYLIKTRGQQVTLSCSPISGHRSVSWYQQTPGQGLQFLFEYFSETQRNKGNFPGRFSGRQFSNSRSEMNVSTLELGDSALYLCASSLALADEQFFGPGTRLTVL.

V is TRBV30 and J is TRBJ1-1; possibly TRBD1 for D (6 bases). Trimming removed 3 bases at V and 1 base at J, with 12 bases between. CDR1 is GTSNPN, CDR2 SVGIG, per germline (reference sequence). There are 14 residues in the CDR3. The CDR3 DNA follows: TGTGCCTGGAGCACAGGGAGGGGGAACACTGAAGCTTTCTTT. Translation: CAWSTGRGNTEAFF.

The J gene is TRBJ2-7, the V gene TRBV2, with D possibly TRBD2 on 5 matching bases. CDR3 length: 15 residues. The germline V and J ends were trimmed by 0 bases and 4 bases, with 13 bases remaining between them. Germline V gene lookup returns CDR1 SNHLY and CDR2 FYNNEI. Here the CDR3 reads CASSEALDSLYEQYF. CDR3 sequence (DNA): TGTGCCAGCAGTGAAGCCCTGGACTCCTTATACGAGCAGTACTTC.

This chain joins TRBV10-2 and TRBJ2-5; TRBD1 aligns across 9 bases. Germline V gene data show CDR1 as WSHSY and CDR2 as SAAADI. This CDR3 is 13 amino acids long. After removal of 7 bases from V and 5 bases from J, the junction contained 5 bases not matched to a gene. CDR3 DNA: TGCGCCAGCACCGGGACAGGGAGGGAGACCCAGTACTTC. Amino acids: CASTGTGRETQYF.

The V gene is TRBV4-3, the J gene TRBJ1-4; 10 nucleotides agree with TRBD1. Germline V gene data show CDR1 as LGHNA and CDR2 as YSLEER. The CDR3 runs 14 residues. The junction had 3 bases not matched to a gene; V was cut back by 1 base and J by 10 bases. CDR3 loop: CASSQGGQGVKLFF. CDR3 nucleotide sequence: TGCGCCAGCAGCCAAGGAGGACAGGGGGTAAAACTGTTTTTT.

V and J are TRBV27 and TRBJ2-3; the match to TRBD2 covers 10 bases. Germline V gene lookup returns CDR1 MNHEY and CDR2 SMNVEV (reference sequence). The ends lost 3 bases at V and 0 bases at J; junction bases unmatched: 6. The CDR3 totals 17 residues. The CDR3 nucleotides are TGTGCCAGCAGTTTCGGAGTAGCGGGGGGTAGCACAGATACGCAGTATTTT. It encodes CASSFGVAGGSTDTQYF.

The genes are TRBV7-2 and TRBJ1-1; perhaps TRBD1 as D (6 bases). The CDR3 runs 13 residues. Germline CDR1 SGHTA, CDR2 FQGNSA. V was shortened by 1 base and J by 4 bases, with 7 bases between the two germline ends. This chain's CDR3 is CASSLGGGTEAFF. The CDR3 bases are TGTGCCAGCAGCTTAGGAGGGGGCACTGAAGCTTTCTTT. The entire variable domain, with the rest obtained from reference TRBV7-2 and TRBJ1-1, is as follows: GAGVSQSPSNKVTEKGKDVELRCDPISGHTALYWYRQSLGQGLEFLIYFQGNSAPDKSGLPSDRFSAERTGGSVSTLTIQRTQQEDSAVYLCASSLGGGTEAFFGQGTRLTVV.

The CDR3 coding sequence is TGCGCCAGCAGCTTGGGAAGTAGTGGTGAAACAGCAGATACGCAGTATTTT. Protein sequence: CASSLGSSGETADTQYF. The chain carries TRBV5-1 and TRBJ2-3; D unresolved. CDR3 length: 17 residues. The germline gives CDR1 SGHRS, CDR2 YFSETQ. Trimming took off 0 bases at V and 4 bases at J, with 18 bases between the two ends.

The gene calls are TRBV2 and TRBJ2-7, with 9 positions matching TRBD1. The germline V gene has CDR1 SNHLY and CDR2 FYNNEI. V was clipped by 9 bases and J by 4 bases; unmatched bases: 7. CDR3 length: 13 amino acids. This CDR3 reads CARSGTGSYEQYF. In nucleotides, the CDR3 is TGTGCCAGGTCCGGGACAGGGTCTTACGAGCAGTACTTC.

The genes are TRBV7-6 and TRBJ2-3, with D tentatively TRBD1 (5 bases). The length of the CDR3 is 14 residues. Trimming stripped 2 bases from V and 5 bases from J, with 11 bases between. CDR1 SGHVS and CDR2 FNYEAQ come from the germline V gene. CDR3 sequence: CASSLTRVGDTQYF. The CDR3 nucleotides are TGTGCCAGCAGCTTAACCAGGGTAGGAGATACGCAGTATTTT.

The chain employs TRBV23-1 and TRBJ2-7, with D possibly matching TRBD1 (5 bases). TRBV23-1 is an ORF, with its function uncertain. This CDR3 is 18 amino acids long. Trimming left V 2 bases short and J 6 bases short, with 26 bases between. The DNA of the CDR3 is TGCGCCAGCAGTCAACCGAGTAAAACAGGTGAATTCCAAACCGAGCAGTACTTC. It encodes CASSQPSKTGEFQTEQYF.